This T cell receptor beta chain was obtained from a study of T cells in Graves' hyperthyroidism and ophthalmopathy. This clonotype was recorded many times. Antigen specificity is unknown. The study, taken as a whole, reports: It was a median roughly 6.5 months before onset that the model predicted ophthalmopathy.

Template material for amplifying TCR beta CDR3 regions consisted of RNA transcripts. First-round RT-PCR targeting the TCR CDR3 was performed with the HTBI primer set. MiXCR, applied by TCRdb to the multiplex PCR reads, yields one record per CDR3 protein. The table lists hundreds of thousands of distinct CDR3 sequences, 46% of them singletons, with roughly 8.2% in the top ten. The CDR3 is made up of 15 amino acids. V dropped 0 bases and J dropped 5 bases, with 16 bases sitting between them. Germline lookup yields CDR1 SQVTM and CDR2 ANQGSEA. V and J are TRBV29-1 and TRBJ2-5, with TRBD1 as a possible D gene (6 bases). This TCR was recovered from a woman younger than 30 with Graves' hyperthyroidism. The sample taken for sequencing was peripheral blood or thyroid tissue (not recorded which). This chain's CDR3 is CSVEDQGRWHETQYF. CDR3 in DNA: TGCAGCGTTGAAGATCAGGGGCGTTGGCACGAGACCCAGTACTTC.